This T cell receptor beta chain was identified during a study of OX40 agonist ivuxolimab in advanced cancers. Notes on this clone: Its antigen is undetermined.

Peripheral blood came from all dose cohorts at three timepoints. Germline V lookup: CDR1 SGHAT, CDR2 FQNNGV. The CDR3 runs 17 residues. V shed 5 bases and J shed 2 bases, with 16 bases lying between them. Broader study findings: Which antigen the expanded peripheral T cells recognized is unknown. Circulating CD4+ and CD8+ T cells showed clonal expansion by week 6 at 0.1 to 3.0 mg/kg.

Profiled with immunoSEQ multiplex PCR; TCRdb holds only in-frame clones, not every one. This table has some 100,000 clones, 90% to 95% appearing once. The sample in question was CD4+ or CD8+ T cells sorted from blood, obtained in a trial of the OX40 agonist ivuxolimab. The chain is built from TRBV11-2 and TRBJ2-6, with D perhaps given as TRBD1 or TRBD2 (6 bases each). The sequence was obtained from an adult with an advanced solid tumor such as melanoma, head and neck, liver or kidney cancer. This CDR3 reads CASSPGGGLTGANVLTF. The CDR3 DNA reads TGTGCCAGCAGCCCCGGTGGGGGGCTCACTGGGGCCAACGTCCTGACTTTC.